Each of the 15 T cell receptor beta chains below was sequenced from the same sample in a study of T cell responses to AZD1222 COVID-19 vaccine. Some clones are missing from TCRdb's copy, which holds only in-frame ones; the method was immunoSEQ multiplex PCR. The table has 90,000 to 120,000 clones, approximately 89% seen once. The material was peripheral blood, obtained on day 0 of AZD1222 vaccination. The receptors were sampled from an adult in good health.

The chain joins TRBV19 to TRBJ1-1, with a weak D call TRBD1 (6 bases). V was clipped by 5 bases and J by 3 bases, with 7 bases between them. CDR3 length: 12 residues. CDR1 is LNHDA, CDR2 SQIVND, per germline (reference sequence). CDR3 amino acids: CASSWTDTEAFF. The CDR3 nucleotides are TGTGCCAGTAGTTGGACAGACACTGAAGCTTTCTTT.

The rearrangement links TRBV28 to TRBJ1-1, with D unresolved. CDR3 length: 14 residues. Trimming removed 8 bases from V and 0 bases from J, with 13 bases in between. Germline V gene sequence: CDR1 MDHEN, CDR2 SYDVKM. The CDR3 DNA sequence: TGTGCCAGCGTCCTGACAAACTTGAACACTGAAGCTTTCTTT. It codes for CASVLTNLNTEAFF.

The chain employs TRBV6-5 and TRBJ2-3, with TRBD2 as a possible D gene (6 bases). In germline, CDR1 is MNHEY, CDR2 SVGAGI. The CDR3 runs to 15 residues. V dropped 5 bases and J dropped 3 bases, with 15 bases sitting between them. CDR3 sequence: CASSIMTSSTDTQYF. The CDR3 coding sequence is TGTGCCAGCAGTATTATGACTAGTTCAACAGATACGCAGTATTTT.

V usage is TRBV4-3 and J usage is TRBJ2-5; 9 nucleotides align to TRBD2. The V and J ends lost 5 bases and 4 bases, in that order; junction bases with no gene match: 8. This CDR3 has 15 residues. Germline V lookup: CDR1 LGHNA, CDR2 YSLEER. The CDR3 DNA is TGCGCCAGCAGCAAGGGAGTAGCGGGAGCAGAGACCCAGTACTTC. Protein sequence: CASSKGVAGAETQYF.

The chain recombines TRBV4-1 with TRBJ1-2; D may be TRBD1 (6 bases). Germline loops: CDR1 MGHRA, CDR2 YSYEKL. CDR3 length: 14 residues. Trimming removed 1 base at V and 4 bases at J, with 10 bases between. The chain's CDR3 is CASSQVRGSYGYTF. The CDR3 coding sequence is TGCGCCAGCAGCCAAGTCAGGGGAAGCTATGGCTACACCTTC.

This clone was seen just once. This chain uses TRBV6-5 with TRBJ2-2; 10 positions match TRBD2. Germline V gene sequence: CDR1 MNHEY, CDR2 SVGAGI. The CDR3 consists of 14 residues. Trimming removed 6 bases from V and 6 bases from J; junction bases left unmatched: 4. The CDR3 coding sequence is TGTGCCAGCAGGCTAGCGGGGGAGGCCGGGGAGCTGTTTTTT. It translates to CASRLAGEAGELFF.

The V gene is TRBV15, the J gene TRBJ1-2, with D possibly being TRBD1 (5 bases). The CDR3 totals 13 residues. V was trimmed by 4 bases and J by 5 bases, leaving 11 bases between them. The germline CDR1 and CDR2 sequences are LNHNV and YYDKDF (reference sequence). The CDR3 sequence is CATSKPGPYGYTF. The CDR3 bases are TGTGCCACCAGCAAACCGGGACCTTATGGCTACACCTTC.

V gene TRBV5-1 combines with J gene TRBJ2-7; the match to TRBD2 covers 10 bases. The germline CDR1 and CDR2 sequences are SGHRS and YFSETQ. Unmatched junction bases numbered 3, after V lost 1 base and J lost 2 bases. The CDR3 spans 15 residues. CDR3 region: CASSLRLAGAYEQYF. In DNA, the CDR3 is TGCGCCAGCAGCTTGCGCCTAGCGGGAGCCTACGAGCAGTACTTC.

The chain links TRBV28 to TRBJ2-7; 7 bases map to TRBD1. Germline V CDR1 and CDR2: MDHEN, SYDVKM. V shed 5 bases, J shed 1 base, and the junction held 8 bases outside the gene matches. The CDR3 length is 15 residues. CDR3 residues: CASSATGTASYEQYF. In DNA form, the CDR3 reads TGTGCCAGCAGTGCGACCGGGACAGCTTCCTACGAGCAGTACTTC. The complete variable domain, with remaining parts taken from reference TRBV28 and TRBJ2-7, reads DVKVTQSSRYLVKRTGEKVFLECVQDMDHENMFWYRQDPGLGLRLIYFSYDVKMKEKGDIPEGYSVSREKKERFSLILESASTNQTSMYLCASSATGTASYEQYFGPGTRLTVT.

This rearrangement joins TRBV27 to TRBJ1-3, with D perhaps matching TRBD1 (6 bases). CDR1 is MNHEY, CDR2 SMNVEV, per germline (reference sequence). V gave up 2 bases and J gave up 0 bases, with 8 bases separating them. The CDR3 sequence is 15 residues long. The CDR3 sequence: CASSLQGSSGNTIYF. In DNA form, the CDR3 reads TGTGCCAGCAGTTTACAGGGGAGCTCTGGAAACACCATATATTTT.

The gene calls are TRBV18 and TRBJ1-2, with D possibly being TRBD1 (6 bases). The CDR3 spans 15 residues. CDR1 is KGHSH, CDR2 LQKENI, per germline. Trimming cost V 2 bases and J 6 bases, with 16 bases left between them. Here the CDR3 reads CASSPLQGVLDGYTF. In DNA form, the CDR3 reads TGTGCCAGCTCACCATTACAGGGAGTGTTGGATGGCTACACCTTC.

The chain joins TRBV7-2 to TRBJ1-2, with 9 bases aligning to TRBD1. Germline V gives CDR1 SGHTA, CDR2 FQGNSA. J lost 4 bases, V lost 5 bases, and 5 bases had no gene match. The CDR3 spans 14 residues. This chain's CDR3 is CASSGGTGSYGYTF. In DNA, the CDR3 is TGTGCCAGCAGCGGAGGGACAGGGAGCTATGGCTACACCTTC.

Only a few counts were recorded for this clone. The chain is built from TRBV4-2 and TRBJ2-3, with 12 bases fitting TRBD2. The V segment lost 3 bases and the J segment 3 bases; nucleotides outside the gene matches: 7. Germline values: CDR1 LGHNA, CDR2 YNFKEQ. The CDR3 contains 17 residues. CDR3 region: CASSQRAGTSGTDTQYF. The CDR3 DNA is TGTGCCAGCAGCCAGAGGGCCGGGACTAGCGGGACAGATACGCAGTATTTT.

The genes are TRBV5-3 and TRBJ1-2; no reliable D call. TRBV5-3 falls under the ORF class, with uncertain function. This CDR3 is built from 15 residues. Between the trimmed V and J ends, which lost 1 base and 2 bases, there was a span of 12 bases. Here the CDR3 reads CARSLRYSRNYGYTF. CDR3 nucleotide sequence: TGTGCCAGAAGCTTGCGTTACTCGAGAAACTATGGCTACACCTTC.

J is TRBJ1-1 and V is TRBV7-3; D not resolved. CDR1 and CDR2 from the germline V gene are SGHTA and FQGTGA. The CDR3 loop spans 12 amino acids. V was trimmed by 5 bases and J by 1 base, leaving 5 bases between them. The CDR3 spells CASSLSNTEAFF. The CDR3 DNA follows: TGTGCCAGCAGCCTCTCGAACACTGAAGCTTTCTTT.